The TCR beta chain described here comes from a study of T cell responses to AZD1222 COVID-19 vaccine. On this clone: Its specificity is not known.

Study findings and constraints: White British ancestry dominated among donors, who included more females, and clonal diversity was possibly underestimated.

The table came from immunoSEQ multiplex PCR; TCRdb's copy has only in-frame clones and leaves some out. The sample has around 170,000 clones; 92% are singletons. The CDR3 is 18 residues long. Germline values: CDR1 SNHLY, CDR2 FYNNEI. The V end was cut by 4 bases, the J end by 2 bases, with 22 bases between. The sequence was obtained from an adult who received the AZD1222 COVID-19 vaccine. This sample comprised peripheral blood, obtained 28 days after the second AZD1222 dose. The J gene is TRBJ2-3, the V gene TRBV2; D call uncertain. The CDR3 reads CASSAPSDFLRNTDTQYF. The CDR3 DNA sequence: TGTGCCAGCAGTGCCCCGAGTGATTTTCTGCGAAACACAGATACGCAGTATTTT.